This T cell receptor (beta chain) originates from a study of shared clonotypes between healthy human individuals. About this clone: The antigen is undetermined.

Terminally differentiated effector memory CD45RA+ cells were excluded by CCR7 positive selection of CD45RO-negative cells. Data came from immunoSEQ multiplex PCR; TCRdb stores just in-frame clones and leaves some out. The profile shows around 1.9 million clones, 90% to 95% of them singletons. Overall study findings and caveats: The represented genetic and exposure-history diversity was limited by the small number of donors. The naive CD4 repertoires of a handful of donors were compared, and roughly 5% of clonotypes were shared.

V trimming: 8 bases; J trimming: 1 base; junction bases outside the gene matches: 18. CDR1 is LNHDA and CDR2 is SQIVND in the germline V gene (reference sequence). The CDR3 is made up of 18 amino acids. Sequenced: naive CD8+ T cells from PBMCs. The sequence came from a man in his late teens or twenties in good health. Some clones in this sample may be carry-over from other donors' samples. The chain has TRBV19 and TRBJ1-1, with 8 bases fitting TRBD1. The CDR3 nucleotides read TGTGCCAGTCGAGGTCCCCCCGACAGGGGAATCTCGAACACTGAAGCTTTCTTT. This gives the protein CASRGPPDRGISNTEAFF.